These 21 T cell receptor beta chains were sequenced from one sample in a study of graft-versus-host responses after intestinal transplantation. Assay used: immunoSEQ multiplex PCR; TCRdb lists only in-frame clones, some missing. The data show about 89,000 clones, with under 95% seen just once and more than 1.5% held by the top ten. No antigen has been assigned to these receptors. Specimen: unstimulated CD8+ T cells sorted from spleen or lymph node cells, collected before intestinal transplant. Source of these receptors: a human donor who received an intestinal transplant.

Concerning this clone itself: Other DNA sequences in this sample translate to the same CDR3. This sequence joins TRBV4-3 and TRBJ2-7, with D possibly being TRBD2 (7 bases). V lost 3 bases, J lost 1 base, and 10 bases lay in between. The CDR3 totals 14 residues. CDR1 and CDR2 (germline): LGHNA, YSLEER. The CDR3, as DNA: TGCGCCAGCAGCCAGGGAGGGGGTTCCTACGAGCAGTACTTC. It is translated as CASSQGGGSYEQYF.

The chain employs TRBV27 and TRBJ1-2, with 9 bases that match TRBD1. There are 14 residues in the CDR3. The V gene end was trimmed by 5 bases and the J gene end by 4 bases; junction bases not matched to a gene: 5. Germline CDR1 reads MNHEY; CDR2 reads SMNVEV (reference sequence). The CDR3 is CASSATGGGYGYTF. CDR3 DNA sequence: TGTGCCAGCAGTGCCACAGGGGGCGGCTATGGCTACACCTTC.

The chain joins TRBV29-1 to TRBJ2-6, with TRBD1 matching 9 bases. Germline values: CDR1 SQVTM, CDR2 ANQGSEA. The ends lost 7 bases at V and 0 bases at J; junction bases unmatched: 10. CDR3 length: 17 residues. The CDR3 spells CSGYTGGARSGANVLTF. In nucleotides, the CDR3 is TGCAGCGGGTACACAGGGGGCGCTCGCTCTGGGGCCAACGTCCTGACTTTC. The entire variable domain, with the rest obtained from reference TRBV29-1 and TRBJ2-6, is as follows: SAVISQKPSRDICQRGTSLTIQCQVDSQVTMMFWYRQQPGQSLTLIATANQGSEATYESGFVIDKFPISRPNLTFSTLTVSNMSPEDSSIYLCSGYTGGARSGANVLTFGAGSRLTVL.

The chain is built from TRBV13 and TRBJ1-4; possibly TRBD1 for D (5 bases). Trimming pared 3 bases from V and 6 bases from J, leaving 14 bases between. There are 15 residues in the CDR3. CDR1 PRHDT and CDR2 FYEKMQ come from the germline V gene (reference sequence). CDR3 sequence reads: CASSFRRGGDEKLFF. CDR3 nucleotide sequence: TGTGCCAGCAGCTTTAGAAGGGGCGGTGATGAAAAACTGTTTTTT.

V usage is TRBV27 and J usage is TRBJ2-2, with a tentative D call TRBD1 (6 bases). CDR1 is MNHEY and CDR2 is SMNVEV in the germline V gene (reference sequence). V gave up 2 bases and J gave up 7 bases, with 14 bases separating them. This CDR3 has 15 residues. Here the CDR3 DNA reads TGTGCCAGCAGTTTAGGACAGTTAATAGGCGGGGAGCTGTTTTTT. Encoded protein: CASSLGQLIGGELFF.

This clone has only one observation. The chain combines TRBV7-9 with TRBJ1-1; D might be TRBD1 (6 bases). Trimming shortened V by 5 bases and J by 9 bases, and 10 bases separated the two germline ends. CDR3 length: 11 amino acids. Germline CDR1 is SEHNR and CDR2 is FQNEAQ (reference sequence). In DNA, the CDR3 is TGTGCCAGCAGCCAAGGACAGCAAGCTTTCTTT. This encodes CASSQGQQAFF.

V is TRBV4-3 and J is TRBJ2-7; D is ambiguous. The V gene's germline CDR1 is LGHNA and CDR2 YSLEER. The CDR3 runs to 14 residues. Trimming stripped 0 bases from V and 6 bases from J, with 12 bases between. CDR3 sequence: CASSQDTGTGEQYF. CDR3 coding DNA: TGCGCCAGCAGCCAAGATACGGGTACGGGCGAGCAGTACTTC.

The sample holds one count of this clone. CDR3 in DNA: TGTGCTAGTGGTGGACAGGGGGCTCGTGATGAGCAGTTCTTC. It encodes CASGGQGARDEQFF. The gene calls are TRBV12-5 and TRBJ2-1; TRBD1 matches 11 bases. Per the germline V gene, CDR1 is LGHNT and CDR2 is FRNRAP. This CDR3 comprises 14 residues. Trimming took 5 bases from V and 8 from J; bases not matched to a gene: 5.

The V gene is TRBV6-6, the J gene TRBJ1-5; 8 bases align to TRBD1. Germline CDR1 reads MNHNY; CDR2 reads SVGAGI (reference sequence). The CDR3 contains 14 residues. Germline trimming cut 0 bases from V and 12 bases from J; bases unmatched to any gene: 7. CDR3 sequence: CASSYSDRVGGQHF. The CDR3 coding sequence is TGTGCCAGCAGTTACTCGGACAGGGTGGGTGGCCAGCATTTT.

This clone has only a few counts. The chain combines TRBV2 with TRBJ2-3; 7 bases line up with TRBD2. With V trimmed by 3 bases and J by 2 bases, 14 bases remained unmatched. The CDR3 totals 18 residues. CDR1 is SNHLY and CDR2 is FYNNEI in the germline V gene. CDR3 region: CASSDGGTLGRHTDTQYF. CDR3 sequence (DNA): TGTGCCAGCAGTGACGGGGGGACGTTGGGCAGGCACACAGATACGCAGTATTTT. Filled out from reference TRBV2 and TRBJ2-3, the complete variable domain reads EPEVTQTPSHQVTQMGQEVILRCVPISNHLYFYWYRQILGQKVEFLVSFYNNEISEKSEIFDDQFSVERPDGSNFTLKIRSTKLEDSAMYFCASSDGGTLGRHTDTQYFGPGTRLTVL.

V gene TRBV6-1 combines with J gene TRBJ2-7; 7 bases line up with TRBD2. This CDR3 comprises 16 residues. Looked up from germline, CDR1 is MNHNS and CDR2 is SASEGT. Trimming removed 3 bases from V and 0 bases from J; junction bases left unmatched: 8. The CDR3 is CASSDGAGVTSYEQYF. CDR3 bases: TGTGCCAGCAGTGATGGTGCGGGGGTCACCTCCTACGAGCAGTACTTC.

The CDR3 DNA reads as TGTGCCACCAGCAGAGATCCAGGAACCAATCAGCCCCAGCATTTT. This translates into CATSRDPGTNQPQHF. The genes are TRBV15 and TRBJ1-5; D is unresolved. CDR3 length equals 15 residues. V was shortened by 0 bases and J by 3 bases, with 9 bases between the two germline ends. Germline values: CDR1 LNHNV, CDR2 YYDKDF (reference sequence).

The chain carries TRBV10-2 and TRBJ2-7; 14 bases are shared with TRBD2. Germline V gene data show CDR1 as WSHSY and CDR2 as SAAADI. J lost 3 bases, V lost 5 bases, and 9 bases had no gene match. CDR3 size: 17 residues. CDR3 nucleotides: TGCGCCAGCAGTACTGGACTAGCGGGGGGTCCCCGCTACGAGCAGTACTTC. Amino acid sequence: CASSTGLAGGPRYEQYF.

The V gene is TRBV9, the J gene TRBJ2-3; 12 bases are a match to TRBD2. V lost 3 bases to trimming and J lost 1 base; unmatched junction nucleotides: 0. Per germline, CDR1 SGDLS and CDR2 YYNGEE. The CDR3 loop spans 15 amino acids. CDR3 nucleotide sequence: TGTGCCAGCAGCGGGACTAGCGGGGGCACAGATACGCAGTATTTT. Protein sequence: CASSGTSGGTDTQYF. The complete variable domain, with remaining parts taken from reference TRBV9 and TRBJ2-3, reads DSGVTQTPKHLITATGQRVTLRCSPRSGDLSVYWYQQSLDQGLQFLIQYYNGEERAKGNILERFSAQQFPDLHSELNLSSLELGDSALYFCASSGTSGGTDTQYFGPGTRLTVL.

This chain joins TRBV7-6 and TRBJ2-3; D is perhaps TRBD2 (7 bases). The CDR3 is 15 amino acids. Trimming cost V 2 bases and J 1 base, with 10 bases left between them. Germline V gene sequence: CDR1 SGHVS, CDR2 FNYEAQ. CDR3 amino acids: CASSLKGGGTDTQYF. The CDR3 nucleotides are TGTGCCAGCAGCTTAAAAGGGGGGGGCACAGATACGCAGTATTTT.

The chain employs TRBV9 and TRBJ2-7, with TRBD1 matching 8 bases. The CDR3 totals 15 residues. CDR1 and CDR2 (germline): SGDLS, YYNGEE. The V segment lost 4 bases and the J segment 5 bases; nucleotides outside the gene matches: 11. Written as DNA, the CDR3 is TGTGCCAGCAGCCTCACGGCGGACAGGGTCCACGAGCAGTACTTC. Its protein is CASSLTADRVHEQYF.

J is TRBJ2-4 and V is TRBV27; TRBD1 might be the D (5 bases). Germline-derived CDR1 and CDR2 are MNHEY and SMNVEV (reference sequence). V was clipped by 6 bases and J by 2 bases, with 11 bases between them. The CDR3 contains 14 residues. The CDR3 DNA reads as TGTGCCAGCAGAGGGGCCCTGTCCAAAAACATTCAGTACTTC. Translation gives CASRGALSKNIQYF.

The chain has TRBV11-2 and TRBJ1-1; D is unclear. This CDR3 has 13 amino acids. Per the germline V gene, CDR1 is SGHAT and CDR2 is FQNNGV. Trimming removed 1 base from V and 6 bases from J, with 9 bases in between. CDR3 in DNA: TGTGCCAGCAGCTTAGGGGCCTGGCCTGAAGCTTTCTTT. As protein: CASSLGAWPEAFF.

The CDR3 sequence is CASRMGQGDYEQYF. The CDR3 region has the DNA TGTGCCAGTAGGATGGGACAGGGGGACTACGAGCAGTACTTC. The gene calls are TRBV19 and TRBJ2-7, with TRBD1 matching 11 bases. Germline loops: CDR1 LNHDA, CDR2 SQIVND (reference sequence). The CDR3 loop spans 14 amino acids. V was clipped by 6 bases and J by 3 bases; unmatched bases: 4.

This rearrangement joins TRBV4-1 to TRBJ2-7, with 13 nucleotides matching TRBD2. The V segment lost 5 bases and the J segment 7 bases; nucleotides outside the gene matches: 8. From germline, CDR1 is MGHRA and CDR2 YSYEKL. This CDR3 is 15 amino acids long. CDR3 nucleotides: TGCGCCAGCAGCTCTACTAGCGGGGGGGCTGAAGAGCAGTACTTC. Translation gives CASSSTSGGAEEQYF.

The CDR3 loop reads CASSVGGGSGANVLTF. CDR3 bases: TGTGCCAGCAGCGTAGGGGGGGGCTCTGGGGCCAACGTCCTGACTTTC. This rearrangement joins TRBV9 to TRBJ2-6, with TRBD2 matching over 7 bases. The V gene's germline CDR1 is SGDLS and CDR2 YYNGEE. The CDR3 consists of 16 residues. V shed 0 bases, J shed 0 bases, and the junction held 0 bases outside the gene matches.